The present TCR beta chain was sequenced within a study of cytomegalovirus exposure and HLA in healthy donors. Primers included in the PCR were 60 Vbeta and 13 Jbeta primers. The method was immunoSEQ multiplex PCR; TCRdb's version includes in-frame clones alone and lacks a portion of them. Of 100,000 to 150,000 clones in the sample, about 80% were seen once. This CDR3 spans 16 amino acids. The germline CDR1 and CDR2 sequences are LGHNA and YSLEER. V lost 0 bases and J 8 bases, leaving 17 bases between the germline ends. The receptor comes from a woman in her 50s in good health and CMV-seronegative. V is TRBV4-3 and J is TRBJ2-1, with D perhaps TRBD2 (6 bases). The sample comprised PBMCs. This CDR3 is CASSQDAGSLLDEQFF. The CDR3 DNA follows: TGCGCCAGCAGCCAAGATGCGGGATCTCTTCTCGATGAGCAGTTCTTC.